The 16 T cell receptor beta chains in this list originate from one sample, sequenced in a study of shared clonotypes between healthy human individuals. Assay: immunoSEQ multiplex PCR; the TCRdb copy retains only in-frame clones and omits some. Among roughly 2.2 million clones listed, approximately 93% were seen once. Sequenced: naive CD4+ T cells from PBMCs. Indicated subset: CD45RA+ positively selected. The source is a man aged 18 to 30 in good health. Some clones in this sample may be carry-over from other donors' samples.

This clone was detected only once. The V and J genes are TRBV5-4 and TRBJ2-1; 12 nucleotides match TRBD2. After removal of 4 bases from V and 0 bases from J, the junction contained 2 bases not matched to a gene. Germline CDR1 and CDR2: SGHNT and YYREEE (reference sequence). The CDR3 covers 16 residues. The CDR3 DNA is TGTGCCAGCAGCCTAGCGGGAGGGCTCTCCTACAATGAGCAGTTCTTC. As protein: CASSLAGGLSYNEQFF.

V gene TRBV5-1 combines with J gene TRBJ2-3, with TRBD2 matching 14 bases. V lost 3 bases to trimming and J lost 6 bases; unmatched junction nucleotides: 6. This CDR3 is 16 amino acids long. The germline gives CDR1 SGHRS, CDR2 YFSETQ. In nucleotides, the CDR3 is TGCGCCAGCAGCTCAGAGGGACTAGCGGGAGTGGATACGCAGTATTTT. Amino acids: CASSSEGLAGVDTQYF. The whole variable domain, remainder taken from reference TRBV5-1 and TRBJ2-3, is KAGVTQTPRYLIKTRGQQVTLSCSPISGHRSVSWYQQTPGQGLQFLFEYFSETQRNKGNFPGRFSGRQFSNSRSEMNVSTLELGDSALYLCASSSEGLAGVDTQYFGPGTRLTVL.

V and J are TRBV6-1 and TRBJ1-2, with D perhaps TRBD1 (6 bases). CDR1 MNHNS and CDR2 SASEGT come from the germline V gene. Trimming left V 6 bases short and J 8 bases short, with 16 bases between. The CDR3 is 13 residues long. Here the CDR3 DNA reads TGTGCCAGCAGAATCTCAGGGGAAATAGGCTACACCTTC. Translating it yields CASRISGEIGYTF.

In regard to this clone: This same CDR3 is encoded by further DNA sequences in the sample. The chain recombines TRBV5-1 with TRBJ2-3; D remains unclear. The V and J ends lost 3 bases and 4 bases respectively, with 6 bases between them. The CDR3 length is 12 residues. Germline CDR1 and CDR2: SGHRS and YFSETQ. The DNA of the CDR3 is TGCGCCAGCAGCTCCGGCTCAGATACGCAGTATTTT. Protein sequence: CASSSGSDTQYF.

The rearrangement joins TRBV4-3 to TRBJ2-7, with D possibly matching TRBD2 (6 bases). The CDR3 length is 14 residues. The V end lost 0 bases, the J end lost 6 bases, and 12 bases lay between the germline ends. CDR1 and CDR2 (germline): LGHNA, YSLEER. The CDR3 sequence is CASSQDLRGGEQYF. The CDR3 DNA is TGCGCCAGCAGCCAAGATCTTCGGGGAGGCGAGCAGTACTTC.

The rearrangement links TRBV27 to TRBJ1-4; possible D gene TRBD1, 6 bases. The CDR3 spans 16 residues. The V end was cut by 6 bases, the J end by 4 bases, with 18 bases between. Germline-derived CDR1 and CDR2 are MNHEY and SMNVEV (reference sequence). The CDR3 DNA reads as TGTGCCAGCAGCCGGGACGGGGGGCGGAATAATGAAAAACTGTTTTTT. Its translation: CASSRDGGRNNEKLFF.

This clone was detected only a few times. The chain's CDR3 is CASTYLQAGELFF. CDR3 DNA sequence: TGTGCCAGCACCTATCTACAGGCCGGGGAGCTGTTTTTT. The rearrangement links TRBV7-9 to TRBJ2-2; TRBD1 might be the D (5 bases). In germline, CDR1 is SEHNR, CDR2 FQNEAQ (reference sequence). The length of the CDR3 is 13 residues. Trimming shortened V by 7 bases and J by 6 bases, and 12 bases separated the two germline ends.

V is TRBV14 and J is TRBJ2-1; 8 positions agree with TRBD1. In germline, CDR1 is SGHDN, CDR2 FVKESK. V was clipped by 1 base and J by 7 bases; unmatched bases: 9. CDR3 length: 16 residues. In nucleotides, the CDR3 is TGTGCCAGCAGCCAAGCGTTCGGACAGGGCGGGAATGAGCAGTTCTTC. The encoded protein is CASSQAFGQGGNEQFF.

The gene calls are TRBV11-2 and TRBJ2-1, with D perhaps TRBD2 (6 bases). The germline gives CDR1 SGHAT, CDR2 FQNNGV. There are 15 residues in the CDR3. Trimming took 5 bases from V and 1 from J, leaving 12 bases between them. The CDR3 region has the DNA TGTGCCAGCAGCATCGGGAGTTCTTCCTACAATGAGCAGTTCTTC. Translated, it gives CASSIGSSSYNEQFF.

CDR3 sequence reads: CASSPMAGRGSGELFF. The DNA of the CDR3 is TGTGCCAGCAGCCCGATGGCAGGGAGGGGGTCCGGGGAGCTGTTTTTT. The V call is TRBV5-4, the J call TRBJ2-2, with TRBD2 as a possible D gene (7 bases). The CDR3 totals 16 residues. Germline V gene data show CDR1 as SGHNT and CDR2 as YYREEE (reference sequence). With 4 bases removed from V and 6 bases from J, the gap between germline ends came to 19 bases.

The chain has TRBV5-1 and TRBJ2-5; 9 nucleotides align to TRBD2. Germline lookup yields CDR1 SGHRS and CDR2 YFSETQ. The V gene end was trimmed by 2 bases and the J gene end by 5 bases; junction bases not matched to a gene: 7. The CDR3 contains 15 residues. CDR3 bases: TGCGCCAGCAGCTTCGGGACTAGCCGGGGGGAGACCCAGTACTTC. Amino acid sequence: CASSFGTSRGETQYF.

The CDR3 DNA follows: TGTGCCAGCAGCGCCAAAGAGACCCAGTACTTC. As protein: CASSAKETQYF. The rearrangement joins TRBV7-3 to TRBJ2-5; D is uncertain. V gave up 5 bases and J gave up 3 bases, with 4 bases separating them. The CDR3 has 11 residues. Germline V lookup: CDR1 SGHTA, CDR2 FQGTGA.

The chain couples TRBV7-9 to TRBJ2-2; 13 bases map to TRBD2. The V and J ends lost 3 bases and 2 bases, in that order; junction bases with no gene match: 3. CDR3 length: 17 residues. Germline CDR1 reads SEHNR; CDR2 reads FQNEAQ (reference sequence). CDR3 bases: TGTGCCAGCAGCTTGCGACTAGCGGGAGGAAACACCGGGGAGCTGTTTTTT. Its protein product is CASSLRLAGGNTGELFF.

The chain recombines TRBV15 with TRBJ2-7; D remains ambiguous. The germline V gene has CDR1 LNHNV and CDR2 YYDKDF (reference sequence). The CDR3 runs 14 residues. V lost 2 bases and J lost 3, with 11 bases in between. CDR3 amino acids: CATSRTPLRYEQYF. The CDR3 DNA sequence: TGTGCCACCAGCAGAACCCCTCTCCGCTACGAGCAGTACTTC.

This chain links TRBV5-1 with TRBJ1-3; TRBD1 aligns across 7 bases. The CDR3 loop spans 12 amino acids. With V trimmed by 3 bases and J by 7 bases, 1 base remained unmatched. Germline V CDR1 and CDR2: SGHRS, YFSETQ. CDR3: CASSSTGNTIYF. In nucleotides, the CDR3 is TGCGCCAGCAGCTCGACAGGGAACACCATATATTTT.

This clone was seen only once. The chain links TRBV30 to TRBJ2-1, with TRBD2 as a possible D gene (5 bases). Germline V gives CDR1 GTSNPN, CDR2 SVGIG (reference sequence). The CDR3 consists of 16 residues. V was shortened by 2 bases and J by 6 bases, with 20 bases between the two germline ends. CDR3 in amino acids: CAWSYPPSLGANEQFF. CDR3 bases: TGTGCCTGGAGTTACCCCCCTAGCCTTGGAGCCAATGAGCAGTTCTTC.